The 28 T cell receptor beta chains given below trace back to one sample, sequenced in a study of T cell changes during pregnancy in multiple sclerosis (dated by TCRdb to between 2017 and 2020). Library prep was done by the immunoSEQ multiplex PCR assay. TCRdb retrieved this table from immuneACCESS and kept in-frame rearrangements only. Not all clones are present; in checked studies, unresolved V genes account for under half, and no reason is known for the remainder. A total of roughly 22,000 clones appear in this sample, 88% of them only once. Around 0.7% of the sample lies in the top ten. Sequencing used CD4+ T cells from peripheral blood mononuclear cells, obtained in the first trimester of pregnancy. The receptors originated from a female donor in good health, enrolled as a control in a pregnancy study.

This rearrangement joins TRBV9 to TRBJ1-1; 9 bases map to TRBD1. V lost 3 bases, J lost 7 bases, and 22 bases stayed unmatched. In germline, CDR1 is SGDLS, CDR2 YYNGEE. This CDR3 is built from 19 residues. CDR3 DNA sequence: TGTGCCAGCAGCGGAGGGGGACAGGGCATAAGGAAGGATTCTCTTGAAGCTTTCTTT. Translated, it gives CASSGGGQGIRKDSLEAFF.

This clone was observed a few times. The chain links TRBV10-1 to TRBJ2-2; weak D call: TRBD1 (6 bases). From germline, CDR1 is WNHNN and CDR2 SYGVQD (reference sequence). The CDR3 runs 15 residues. V lost 8 bases, J lost 2 bases, and 15 bases lay in between. The CDR3 coding sequence is TGCGCCAGCCTTCGGGGACAACGTAACACCGGGGAGCTGTTTTTT. It specifies CASLRGQRNTGELFF.

This chain joins TRBV19 and TRBJ2-7; 10 bases fit TRBD2. With 5 bases clipped from V and 2 bases from J, the junction kept 6 bases outside the gene matches. The CDR3 extends over 15 amino acids. The germline gives CDR1 LNHDA, CDR2 SQIVND (reference sequence). For the CDR3, the DNA is TGTGCCAGTAGTGGGGTAGCGGGAGGCCCCTACGAGCAGTACTTC. It translates to CASSGVAGGPYEQYF.

V usage is TRBV6-5 and J usage is TRBJ2-6, with 8 bases lining up with TRBD1. V trimming: 10 bases; J trimming: 2 bases; junction bases outside the gene matches: 4. Germline CDR1 reads MNHEY; CDR2 reads SVGAGI. The CDR3 extends over 14 amino acids. DNA of the CDR3: TGTGCCACGGACAGGGCGGCTGGGGCCAACGTCCTGACTTTC. It codes for CATDRAAGANVLTF.

V and J are TRBV7-3 and TRBJ1-2, with unresolved D. The CDR3 is made up of 14 amino acids. V was cut by 2 bases and J by 6 bases, with 13 bases left in between. Germline V CDR1 and CDR2: SGHTA, FQGTGA. CDR3 in DNA: TGTGCCAGCAGCTTAGGGCCCAAAACTGATGGCTACACCTTC. Translated: CASSLGPKTDGYTF.

The rearrangement uses TRBV30 and TRBJ2-5; TRBD2 is a possible D gene (6 bases). CDR3 length equals 13 residues. V lost 2 bases to trimming and J lost 5 bases, with 12 bases between them. Germline lookup yields CDR1 GTSNPN and CDR2 SVGIG (reference sequence). CDR3 sequence reads: CAWSPPGGETQYF. For the CDR3, the DNA is TGTGCCTGGAGTCCCCCCGGAGGGGAGACCCAGTACTTC. The entire variable domain, with the rest obtained from reference TRBV30 and TRBJ2-5, is as follows: SQTIHQWPATLVQPVGSPLSLECTVEGTSNPNLYWYRQAAGRGLQLLFYSVGIGQISSEVPQNLSASRPQDRQFILSSKKLLLSDSGFYLCAWSPPGGETQYFGPGTRLLVL.

This clone is a singleton in its sample. The gene calls are TRBV4-1 and TRBJ2-3, with 7 bases matching TRBD1. This CDR3 comprises 16 residues. V was pared by 0 bases and J by 5 bases, with 8 bases of the junction left unmatched. Germline V gives CDR1 MGHRA, CDR2 YSYEKL. CDR3 nucleotide sequence: TGCGCCAGCAGCCAAGATCGATCGCAGGGGGAAGATACGCAGTATTTT. It specifies CASSQDRSQGEDTQYF.

The chain is built from TRBV19 and TRBJ2-2; D unresolved. Germline CDR1 reads LNHDA; CDR2 reads SQIVND (reference sequence). The CDR3 runs 14 residues. V lost 7 bases and J 4 bases, leaving 13 bases between the germline ends. As DNA, the CDR3 is TGTGCCAGTACTTATTCTATCGTCACCGGGGAGCTGTTTTTT. It translates to CASTYSIVTGELFF.

CDR3 in amino acids: CASSPYGGTKFESEAFF. In DNA, the CDR3 is TGTGCCAGCAGCCCATACGGGGGGACTAAATTTGAGTCTGAAGCTTTCTTT. The rearrangement links TRBV9 to TRBJ1-1; D perhaps matches TRBD1 (5 bases). The CDR3 totals 17 residues. From germline, CDR1 is SGDLS and CDR2 YYNGEE. Trimming took off 4 bases at V and 6 bases at J, with 25 bases between the two ends.

J is TRBJ1-2 and V is TRBV6-1, with TRBD1 matching 8 bases. This CDR3 region has 15 residues. With 8 bases clipped from V and 0 bases from J, the junction kept 8 bases outside the gene matches. Germline V gives CDR1 MNHNS, CDR2 SASEGT. The chain's CDR3 is CASLAGQGANYGYTF. The CDR3 nucleotides are TGTGCCAGCCTAGCCGGACAGGGAGCTAACTATGGCTACACCTTC.

V is TRBV28 and J is TRBJ2-1, with 7 nucleotides matching TRBD2. V lost 6 bases to trimming and J lost 6 bases; unmatched junction nucleotides: 17. The V gene's germline CDR1 is MDHEN and CDR2 SYDVKM. The CDR3 consists of 17 residues. The CDR3 loop reads CASSSSPTSLLVNEQFF. CDR3 in DNA: TGTGCCAGCAGCTCATCCCCGACTAGCCTTCTCGTCAATGAGCAGTTCTTC.

The chain has TRBV19 and TRBJ2-3, with a possible D match to TRBD2 (6 bases). V gave up 8 bases and J gave up 3 bases, with 9 bases separating them. CDR1 and CDR2 (germline): LNHDA, SQIVND (reference sequence). The CDR3 runs 12 residues. The CDR3 sequence is CASRRGTDTQYF. In nucleotides, the CDR3 is TGTGCCAGTCGGCGGGGTACAGATACGCAGTATTTT.

The chain employs TRBV5-1 and TRBJ1-1; D ambiguous. This CDR3 is 13 amino acids long. V dropped 2 bases and J dropped 4 bases, with 9 bases sitting between them. Germline V gene sequence: CDR1 SGHRS, CDR2 YFSETQ. The CDR3 DNA follows: TGCGCCAGCAGCTTCGTTGAGGTCACTGAAGCTTTCTTT. Its protein is CASSFVEVTEAFF.

V gene TRBV10-3 combines with J gene TRBJ2-7; a possible D gene is TRBD1 (6 bases). Germline V gene data show CDR1 as ENHRY and CDR2 as SYGVKD. Trimming cost V 3 bases and J 2 bases, with 14 bases left between them. The CDR3 extends over 15 amino acids. This chain's CDR3 is CAISEGGPRPYEQYF. The DNA for the CDR3 is TGTGCCATCAGTGAAGGGGGACCGCGTCCCTACGAGCAGTACTTC.

The CDR3 nucleotides are TGTGCCAGCAGCTTAGGGGATCGGGGAGAGGATGAAAAACTGTTTTTT. It encodes CASSLGDRGEDEKLFF. The chain recombines TRBV7-9 with TRBJ1-4; unclear D gene. The CDR3 loop spans 16 amino acids. CDR1 SEHNR and CDR2 FQNEAQ come from the germline V gene (reference sequence). V was pared by 1 base and J by 6 bases, with 15 bases between. Full variable domain (rest looked up from reference TRBV7-9 and TRBJ1-4): DTGVSQNPRHKITKRGQNVTFRCDPISEHNRLYWYRQTLGQGPEFLTYFQNEAQLEKSRLLSDRFSAERPKGSFSTLEIQRTEQGDSAMYLCASSLGDRGEDEKLFFGSGTQLSVL.

This chain uses TRBV28 with TRBJ2-5; possibly TRBD2 for D (5 bases). Germline CDR1 MDHEN, CDR2 SYDVKM. Trimming took off 3 bases at V and 5 bases at J, with 10 bases between the two ends. This CDR3 has 13 amino acids. The CDR3 nucleotides are TGTGCCAGCAGTTTCGGGATGGAGGAGACCCAGTACTTC. Amino acids: CASSFGMEETQYF.

The chain is built from TRBV6-5 and TRBJ1-1; D is ambiguous. CDR1 is MNHEY and CDR2 is SVGAGI in the germline V gene. Trimming took 2 bases from V and 0 from J, leaving 7 bases between them. The CDR3 has 14 residues. In nucleotides, the CDR3 is TGTGCCAGCAGTTACCCGGGAATGAACACTGAAGCTTTCTTT. Amino acid sequence: CASSYPGMNTEAFF.

This sequence joins TRBV18 and TRBJ2-5; D ambiguous. Trimming removed 5 bases at V and 5 bases at J, with 6 bases between. The CDR3 is made up of 11 amino acids. The germline V gene has CDR1 KGHSH and CDR2 LQKENI. CDR3 in amino acids: CASSFRETQYF. In nucleotides, the CDR3 is TGTGCCAGCTCATTCCGGGAGACCCAGTACTTC. The full variable domain, in which reference TRBV18 and TRBJ2-5 provide the parts outside the CDR3, is NAGVMQNPRHLVRRRGQEARLRCSPMKGHSHVYWYRQLPEEGLKFMVYLQKENIIDESGMPKERFSAEFPKEGPSILRIQQVVRGDSAAYFCASSFRETQYFGPGTRLLVL.

The V call is TRBV4-1, the J call TRBJ2-1; 11 nucleotides align to TRBD1. The V gene end was trimmed by 1 base and the J gene end by 9 bases; junction bases not matched to a gene: 5. The germline gives CDR1 MGHRA, CDR2 YSYEKL. This CDR3 contains 15 residues. The CDR3 coding sequence is TGCGCCAGCAGCCAAGTCGGGACAGGGGGGTTTGAGCAGTTCTTC. Its translation is CASSQVGTGGFEQFF.

The chain couples TRBV7-2 to TRBJ1-1; D not resolved. This CDR3 spans 13 amino acids. Per the germline V gene, CDR1 is SGHTA and CDR2 is FQGNSA. Trimming took off 5 bases at V and 2 bases at J, with 9 bases between the two ends. CDR3 in amino acids: CASSPSVNTEAFF. The CDR3 DNA reads as TGTGCCAGCAGCCCTTCAGTAAACACTGAAGCTTTCTTT.

The chain carries TRBV27 and TRBJ2-3; 10 nucleotides match TRBD2. J lost 9 bases, V lost 4 bases, and 10 bases had no gene match. From germline, CDR1 is MNHEY and CDR2 SMNVEV (reference sequence). This CDR3 has 15 amino acids. CDR3 in DNA: TGTGCCAGCAGTTCCCTGAAGCGGGGGGGCCTGACGCAGTATTTT. Its translation is CASSSLKRGGLTQYF.

J is TRBJ1-2 and V is TRBV11-1; D is uncertain. This CDR3 contains 13 residues. Germline V gene sequence: CDR1 SGHAT, CDR2 FQDESV (reference sequence). Trimming stripped 3 bases from V and 4 bases from J, with 9 bases between. CDR3 bases: TGTGCCAGCAGCTTGAACGGTGGCTATGGCTACACCTTC. It codes for CASSLNGGYGYTF.

This chain links TRBV6-4 with TRBJ2-3; D is unclear. Germline CDR1 and CDR2: MRHNA and SNTAGT. V was shortened by 9 bases and J by 2 bases, with 12 bases between the two germline ends. The CDR3 sequence is 13 residues long. This chain's CDR3 is CASISLYTDTQYF. CDR3 DNA sequence: TGTGCCAGTATTAGTCTCTACACAGATACGCAGTATTTT.

The gene calls are TRBV2 and TRBJ1-2; the D gene is possibly TRBD1 (6 bases). Germline V gives CDR1 SNHLY, CDR2 FYNNEI. V was cut by 9 bases and J by 4 bases, with 9 bases left in between. CDR3 length equals 11 residues. The chain's CDR3 is CARSRGYGYTF. In DNA form, the CDR3 reads TGTGCCAGAAGCAGGGGCTATGGCTACACCTTC.

This chain joins TRBV27 and TRBJ1-2; 9 nucleotides align to TRBD1. J was trimmed by 0 bases and V by 6 bases; bases with no gene match: 11. The CDR3 consists of 17 residues. Germline lookup yields CDR1 MNHEY and CDR2 SMNVEV (reference sequence). The CDR3 nucleotides read TGTGCCAGCAGACTCGCCGGGACAGGGCGTTCTAACTATGGCTACACCTTC. Its translation: CASRLAGTGRSNYGYTF.

The J gene is TRBJ2-7, the V gene TRBV5-4; TRBD2 might be the D (5 bases). V lost 1 base and J lost 7, with 6 bases in between. The CDR3 contains 11 residues. The germline CDR1 and CDR2 sequences are SGHNT and YYREEE (reference sequence). CDR3 sequence reads: CASSLSGEQYF. CDR3 nucleotides: TGTGCCAGCAGCTTGAGCGGAGAGCAGTACTTC.

The sample holds one count of this clone. The J gene is TRBJ1-5, the V gene TRBV4-2; D gene ambiguous. The CDR3 is made up of 15 amino acids. V dropped 1 base and J dropped 0 bases, with 7 bases sitting between them. Germline lookup yields CDR1 LGHNA and CDR2 YNFKEQ. The CDR3 loop is CASSQVTNSNQPQHF. The DNA for the CDR3 is TGTGCCAGCAGCCAAGTCACAAATAGCAATCAGCCCCAGCATTTT.

CDR3 nucleotide sequence: TGTGCCAGCACCCGGGACATCACTGTTGTCTATGGCTACACCTTC. It encodes CASTRDITVVYGYTF. The genes are TRBV6-1 and TRBJ1-2; maybe TRBD1 (6 bases). Deletions cut 7 bases from V and 4 bases from J, with 19 bases between. The CDR3 spans 15 residues. Germline V gene lookup returns CDR1 MNHNS and CDR2 SASEGT.